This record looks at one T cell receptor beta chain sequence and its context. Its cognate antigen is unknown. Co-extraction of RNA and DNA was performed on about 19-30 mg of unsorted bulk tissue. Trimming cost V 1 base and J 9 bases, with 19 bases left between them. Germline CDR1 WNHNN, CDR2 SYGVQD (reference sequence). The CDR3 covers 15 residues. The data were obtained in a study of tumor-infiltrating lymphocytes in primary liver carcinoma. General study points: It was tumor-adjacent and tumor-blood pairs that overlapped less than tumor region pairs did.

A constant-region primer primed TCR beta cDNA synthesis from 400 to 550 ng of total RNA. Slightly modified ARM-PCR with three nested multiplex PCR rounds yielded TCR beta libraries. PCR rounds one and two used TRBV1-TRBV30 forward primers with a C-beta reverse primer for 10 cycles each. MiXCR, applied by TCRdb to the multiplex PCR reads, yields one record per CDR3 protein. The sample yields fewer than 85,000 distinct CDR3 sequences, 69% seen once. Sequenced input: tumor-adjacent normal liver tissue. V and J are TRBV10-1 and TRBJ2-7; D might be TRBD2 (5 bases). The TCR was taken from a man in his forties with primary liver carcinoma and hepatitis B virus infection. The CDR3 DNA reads TGCGCCAGCAGTGAGTTCGGACTTAGGAGGAACGGGCAGTACTTC. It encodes CASSEFGLRRNGQYF.